A single sample gave rise to the 14 T cell receptor beta chains below, sequenced in a study of cytomegalovirus exposure and HLA in healthy donors. The PCR made use of 60 Vbeta and 13 Jbeta primers. TCRdb keeps only in-frame clones here, not all; method: immunoSEQ multiplex PCR. The profile shows about 140,000 clones, over 70% of them singletons. Sequencing was carried out using PBMCs. The receptors were gathered from a young man in good health and CMV-seronegative.

The V and J genes are TRBV15 and TRBJ1-3, with 7 bases lining up with TRBD1. V trimming: 0 bases; J trimming: 8 bases; junction bases outside the gene matches: 10. CDR3 length: 16 residues. Germline-derived CDR1 and CDR2 are LNHNV and YYDKDF (reference sequence). This chain's CDR3 is CATSRDLMAGGDTIYF. The CDR3 DNA reads TGTGCCACCAGCAGAGATCTTATGGCAGGGGGAGACACCATATATTTT. The full variable domain, completed using reference TRBV15 and TRBJ1-3, is DAMVIQNPRYQVTQFGKPVTLSCSQTLNHNVMYWYQQKSSQAPKLLFHYYDKDFNNEADTPDNFQSRRPNTSFCFLDIRSPGLGDTAMYLCATSRDLMAGGDTIYFGEGSWLTVV.

V usage is TRBV12-5 and J usage is TRBJ2-2; D unclear. Germline V CDR1 and CDR2: LGHNT, FRNRAP. Trimming took 4 bases from V and 0 from J, leaving 3 bases between them. There are 13 residues in the CDR3. The CDR3 loop is CASGSSNTGELFF. The CDR3 DNA sequence: TGTGCTAGTGGTTCTTCGAACACCGGGGAGCTGTTTTTT. Looking up the rest from reference TRBV12-5 and TRBJ2-2 gives the full variable domain: DARVTQTPRHKVTEMGQEVTMRCQPILGHNTVFWYRQTMMQGLELLAYFRNRAPLDDSGMPKDRFSAEMPDATLATLKIQPSEPRDSAVYFCASGSSNTGELFFGEGSRLTVL.

This clone has just a few counts. The chain carries TRBV29-1 and TRBJ1-4; TRBD1 aligns across 9 bases. There are 14 residues in the CDR3. The V gene's germline CDR1 is SQVTM and CDR2 ANQGSEA. V lost 7 bases, J lost 0 bases, and 3 bases stayed unmatched. The CDR3 DNA reads TGCAGCGGGGGACAGGGACCAACTAATGAAAAACTGTTTTTT. Translated: CSGGQGPTNEKLFF.

A few counts support this clone. This chain's CDR3 is CASSSRTGGNEKLFF. The CDR3 coding sequence is TGTGCCAGCAGCTCGCGGACAGGGGGTAATGAAAAACTGTTTTTT. The rearrangement joins TRBV5-4 to TRBJ1-4; 10 bases fit TRBD1. There are 15 residues in the CDR3. Germline V gene sequence: CDR1 SGHNT, CDR2 YYREEE (reference sequence). The J segment lost 4 bases and the V segment lost 3 bases, leaving 3 bases of the junction unmatched.

The rearrangement links TRBV9 to TRBJ1-4, with D possibly matching TRBD1 (5 bases). V lost 0 bases and J lost 4, with 16 bases in between. Looked up from germline, CDR1 is SGDLS and CDR2 is YYNGEE. The CDR3 sequence is 17 residues long. The CDR3 is CASSVGQTRKINEKLFF. The CDR3 DNA reads as TGTGCCAGCAGCGTAGGACAGACCCGGAAGATTAATGAAAAACTGTTTTTT.

The V gene is TRBV7-2, the J gene TRBJ2-7, with D possibly TRBD2 on 6 matching bases. Germline V lookup: CDR1 SGHTA, CDR2 FQGNSA. Trimming removed 4 bases from V and 1 base from J, with 11 bases in between. The CDR3 sequence is 14 residues long. Written as DNA, the CDR3 is TGTGCCAGCAGCTACCGGGACTTTTCCTACGAGCAGTACTTC. Translation gives CASSYRDFSYEQYF.

The chain uses TRBV12-5 and TRBJ1-4, with a tentative D call TRBD1 (6 bases). Between the trimmed V and J ends, which lost 7 bases and 5 bases, there was a span of 23 bases. Germline V lookup: CDR1 LGHNT, CDR2 FRNRAP. The CDR3 length is 17 residues. For the CDR3, the DNA is TGTGCTAGTGCCCGGCTCATAACAGGGCAGGGCAATGAAAAACTGTTTTTT. It codes for CASARLITGQGNEKLFF.

The chain is built from TRBV2 and TRBJ1-2; D is perhaps TRBD1 (5 bases). V dropped 8 bases and J dropped 3 bases, with 13 bases sitting between them. The CDR3 has 13 amino acids. Germline V gene sequence: CDR1 SNHLY, CDR2 FYNNEI. This CDR3 reads CASPGTGDYGYTF. CDR3 nucleotides: TGTGCCAGCCCCGGAACAGGAGACTATGGCTACACCTTC. Together with reference TRBV2 and TRBJ1-2, the CDR3 gives the full variable domain: EPEVTQTPSHQVTQMGQEVILRCVPISNHLYFYWYRQILGQKVEFLVSFYNNEISEKSEIFDDQFSVERPDGSNFTLKIRSTKLEDSAMYFCASPGTGDYGYTFGSGTRLTVV.

The rearrangement uses TRBV7-2 and TRBJ1-1; D ambiguous. This CDR3 spans 13 amino acids. V dropped 3 bases and J dropped 6 bases, with 11 bases sitting between them. Looked up from germline, CDR1 is SGHTA and CDR2 is FQGNSA. CDR3: CASSLAAAPEAFF. The CDR3 DNA is TGTGCCAGCAGCTTGGCGGCAGCCCCTGAAGCTTTCTTT.

The chain has TRBV21-1 and TRBJ1-5; TRBD1 is the table's D call, not checked against the DNA. TRBV21-1 is designated a pseudogene. This CDR3 is built from 15 residues. This CDR3 reads CASSIHRGLNQPQHF. The CDR3 bases are TGTGCCAGCAGCATCCACAGGGGTTTGAATCAGCCCCAGCATTTT.

V gene TRBV5-1 combines with J gene TRBJ2-3, with 9 bases matching TRBD1. The germline gives CDR1 SGHRS, CDR2 YFSETQ. The junction had 7 bases not matched to a gene; V was cut back by 4 bases and J by 1 base. The CDR3 sequence is 16 residues long. Here the CDR3 reads CASSLTGGRGTDTQYF. The CDR3, as DNA: TGCGCCAGCAGCCTCACAGGGGGCCGAGGCACAGATACGCAGTATTTT. The variable domain in full, with the rest retrieved from reference TRBV5-1 and TRBJ2-3, is KAGVTQTPRYLIKTRGQQVTLSCSPISGHRSVSWYQQTPGQGLQFLFEYFSETQRNKGNFPGRFSGRQFSNSRSEMNVSTLELGDSALYLCASSLTGGRGTDTQYFGPGTRLTVL.

The chain combines TRBV2 with TRBJ2-1; 8 bases line up with TRBD1. Germline CDR1 SNHLY, CDR2 FYNNEI. This CDR3 is 13 amino acids long. V lost 4 bases, J lost 5 bases, and 1 base stayed unmatched. The CDR3 sequence: CASSGTGNNEQFF. The DNA of the CDR3 is TGTGCCAGCAGTGGGACAGGGAACAATGAGCAGTTCTTC.

In this sample, this clone turned up a few times. The chain uses TRBV5-1 and TRBJ1-1; no firm D call. The germline V gene encodes CDR1 SGHRS and CDR2 YFSETQ. The CDR3 sequence is 14 residues long. Trimming cost V 5 bases and J 3 bases, with 14 bases left between them. The CDR3 nucleotides are TGCGCCAGCAGTCCACAGCCGGGGTACACTGAAGCTTTCTTT. Translated: CASSPQPGYTEAFF. Using reference TRBV5-1 and TRBJ1-1 for the parts outside the CDR3, the full variable domain is KAGVTQTPRYLIKTRGQQVTLSCSPISGHRSVSWYQQTPGQGLQFLFEYFSETQRNKGNFPGRFSGRQFSNSRSEMNVSTLELGDSALYLCASSPQPGYTEAFFGQGTRLTVV.

The chain is built from TRBV19 and TRBJ1-5; D uncertain. The germline V gene has CDR1 LNHDA and CDR2 SQIVND (reference sequence). This CDR3 is 14 amino acids long. The ends were cut back, 7 bases at V and 1 base at J, with 11 bases in the middle. The CDR3: CASNPGWSNQPQHF. Written as DNA, the CDR3 is TGTGCCAGTAATCCGGGTTGGAGCAATCAGCCCCAGCATTTT. Full variable domain (outside the CDR3, taken from reference TRBV19 and TRBJ1-5): DGGITQSPKYLFRKEGQNVTLSCEQNLNHDAMYWYRQDPGQGLRLIYYSQIVNDFQKGDIAEGYSVSREKKESFPLTVTSAQKNPTAFYLCASNPGWSNQPQHFGDGTRLSIL.